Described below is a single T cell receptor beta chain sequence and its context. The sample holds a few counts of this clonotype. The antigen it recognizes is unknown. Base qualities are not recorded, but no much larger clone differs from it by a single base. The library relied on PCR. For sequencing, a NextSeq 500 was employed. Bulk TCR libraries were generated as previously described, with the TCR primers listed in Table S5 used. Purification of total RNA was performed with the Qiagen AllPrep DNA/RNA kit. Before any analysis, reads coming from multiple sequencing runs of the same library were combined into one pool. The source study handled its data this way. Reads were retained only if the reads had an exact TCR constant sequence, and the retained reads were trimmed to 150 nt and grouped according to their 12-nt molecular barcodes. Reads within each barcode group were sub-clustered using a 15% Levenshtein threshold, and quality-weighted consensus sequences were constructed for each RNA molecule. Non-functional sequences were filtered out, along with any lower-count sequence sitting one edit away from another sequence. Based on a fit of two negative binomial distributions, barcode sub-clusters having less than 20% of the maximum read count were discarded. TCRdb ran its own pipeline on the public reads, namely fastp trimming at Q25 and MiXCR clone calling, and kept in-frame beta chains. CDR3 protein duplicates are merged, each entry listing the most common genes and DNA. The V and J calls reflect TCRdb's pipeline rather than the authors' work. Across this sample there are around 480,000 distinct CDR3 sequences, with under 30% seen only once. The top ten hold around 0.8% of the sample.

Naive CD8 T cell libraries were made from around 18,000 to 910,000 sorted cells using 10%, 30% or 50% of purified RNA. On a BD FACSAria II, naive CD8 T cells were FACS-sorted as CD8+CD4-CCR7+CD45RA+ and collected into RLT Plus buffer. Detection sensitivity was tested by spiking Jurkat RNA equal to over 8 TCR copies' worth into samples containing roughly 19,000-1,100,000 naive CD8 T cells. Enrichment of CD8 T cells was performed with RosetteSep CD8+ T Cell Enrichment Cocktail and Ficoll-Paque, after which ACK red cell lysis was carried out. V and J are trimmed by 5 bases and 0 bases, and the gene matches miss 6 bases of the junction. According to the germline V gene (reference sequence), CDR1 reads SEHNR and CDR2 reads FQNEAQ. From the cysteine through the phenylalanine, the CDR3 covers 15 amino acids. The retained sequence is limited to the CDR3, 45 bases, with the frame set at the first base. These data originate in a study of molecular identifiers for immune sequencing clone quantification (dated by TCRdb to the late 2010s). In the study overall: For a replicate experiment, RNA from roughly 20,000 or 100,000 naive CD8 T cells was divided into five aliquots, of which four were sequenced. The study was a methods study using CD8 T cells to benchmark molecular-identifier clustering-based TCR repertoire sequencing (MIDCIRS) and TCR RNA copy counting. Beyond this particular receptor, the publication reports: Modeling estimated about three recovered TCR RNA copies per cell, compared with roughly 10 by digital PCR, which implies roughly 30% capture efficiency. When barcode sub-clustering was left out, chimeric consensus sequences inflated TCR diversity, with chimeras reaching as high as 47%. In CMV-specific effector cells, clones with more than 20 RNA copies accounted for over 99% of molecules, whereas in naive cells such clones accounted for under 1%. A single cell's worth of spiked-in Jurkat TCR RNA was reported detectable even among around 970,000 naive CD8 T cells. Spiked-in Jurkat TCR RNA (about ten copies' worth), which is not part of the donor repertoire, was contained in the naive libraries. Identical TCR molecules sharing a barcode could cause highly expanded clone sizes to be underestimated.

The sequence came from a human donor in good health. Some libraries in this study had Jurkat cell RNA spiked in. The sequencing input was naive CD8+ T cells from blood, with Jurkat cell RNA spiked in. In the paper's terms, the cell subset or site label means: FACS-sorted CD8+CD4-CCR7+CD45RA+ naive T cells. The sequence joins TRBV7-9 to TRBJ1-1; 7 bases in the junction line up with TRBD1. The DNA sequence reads TGTGCCAGCAGCACCGAACAGGGGCTGAACACTGAAGCTTTCTTT. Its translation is CASSTEQGLNTEAFF. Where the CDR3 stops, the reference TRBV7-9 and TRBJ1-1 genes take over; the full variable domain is DTGVSQNPRHKITKRGQNVTFRCDPISEHNRLYWYRQTLGQGPEFLTYFQNEAQLEKSRLLSDRFSAERPKGSFSTLEIQRTEQGDSAMYLCASSTEQGLNTEAFFGQGTRLTVV.